Listed below are T cell receptor beta chains from one sample, sequenced in a study of blood T cell repertoires in COVID-19. TCRdb's table, derived via immunoSEQ multiplex PCR, lists solely in-frame clones and lacks some. Of some 220,000 clones listed, 75% to 85% are singletons. The sample consisted of peripheral blood. These receptors originate from a human donor in a cohort sampled during active COVID-19. The CDR3 runs from the conserved cysteine through the conserved F or W. A D gene is named only where the DNA matches it firmly. Clone sizes are given selectively: once, few, many, or a class where the clone is expanded.

d_call: -
j_call: TRBJ1-1
cdr3_length: 15
clone_size: -
v_call: TRBV28
cdr3_aa: CASSSPRARGSEAFF
cdr3_nt: TGTGCCAGCAGTTCCCCCCGGGCACGAGGGAGTGAAGCTTTCTTT

d_call: -
j_call: TRBJ2-7
cdr3_length: 14
clone_size: -
v_call: TRBV7-9
cdr3_aa: CASSSRQSSYEQYF
cdr3_nt: TGTGCCAGCAGTTCAAGACAGAGCTCCTACGAGCAGTACTTC

d_call: TRBD2
j_call: TRBJ2-3
cdr3_length: 15
clone_size: -
v_call: TRBV7-9
cdr3_aa: CASSPGLGATDTQYF
cdr3_nt: TGTGCCAGCAGCCCTGGACTAGGTGCCACAGATACGCAGTATTTT

d_call: -
j_call: TRBJ2-7
cdr3_length: 15
clone_size: -
v_call: TRBV7-2
cdr3_aa: CASSLASGLGGEQYF
cdr3_nt: TGTGCCAGCAGCTTAGCTTCAGGGTTGGGCGGTGAGCAGTACTTC

d_call: -
j_call: TRBJ2-1
cdr3_length: 16
clone_size: -
v_call: TRBV6-1
cdr3_aa: CASSETSVSSYNEQFF
cdr3_nt: TGTGCCAGCAGTGAAACTTCGGTGAGCTCCTACAATGAGCAGTTCTTC

d_call: -
j_call: TRBJ2-1
cdr3_length: 15
clone_size: -
v_call: TRBV11-2
cdr3_aa: CASSLGGVSYNEQFF
cdr3_nt: TGTGCCAGCAGCTTAGGCGGGGTCTCCTACAATGAGCAGTTCTTC

d_call: TRBD1
j_call: TRBJ1-2
cdr3_length: 14
clone_size: -
v_call: TRBV19
cdr3_aa: CASSISDRAIGYTF
cdr3_nt: TGTGCCAGTAGTATCTCGGACAGGGCGATTGGCTACACCTTC

d_call: TRBD1
j_call: TRBJ1-2
cdr3_length: 14
clone_size: -
v_call: TRBV19
cdr3_aa: CASRLGQGRYGYTF
cdr3_nt: TGTGCCAGTAGATTGGGACAGGGCCGCTATGGCTACACCTTC

d_call: -
j_call: TRBJ2-7
cdr3_length: 14
clone_size: -
v_call: TRBV7-2
cdr3_aa: CASSLGDFATEQYF
cdr3_nt: TGTGCCAGCAGCTTAGGAGACTTTGCCACCGAGCAGTACTTC

d_call: -
j_call: TRBJ1-2
cdr3_length: 13
clone_size: -
v_call: TRBV11-1
cdr3_aa: CASNPGGGYGYTF
cdr3_nt: TGTGCCAGCAACCCCGGGGGTGGCTATGGCTACACCTTC

d_call: TRBD2
j_call: TRBJ2-1
cdr3_length: 20
clone_size: -
v_call: TRBV4-3
cdr3_aa: CASSQQPSFAGGGKVDEQFF
cdr3_nt: TGCGCCAGCAGCCAACAACCTTCCTTCGCGGGCGGGGGGAAGGTGGATGAGCAGTTCTTC

d_call: -
j_call: TRBJ1-3
cdr3_length: 16
clone_size: -
v_call: TRBV5-1
cdr3_aa: CASSLVAGSSGNTIYF
cdr3_nt: TGCGCCAGCAGCTTGGTAGCGGGGAGCTCTGGAAACACCATATATTTT

d_call: TRBD1
j_call: TRBJ1-1
cdr3_length: 15
clone_size: -
v_call: TRBV28
cdr3_aa: CASSSPGQPTTEAFF
cdr3_nt: TGTGCCAGCAGTTCACCGGGACAGCCAACCACTGAAGCTTTCTTT

d_call: TRBD2
j_call: TRBJ2-1
cdr3_length: 16
clone_size: -
v_call: TRBV18
cdr3_aa: CASSPPRTSGYNEQFF
cdr3_nt: TGTGCCAGCTCACCACCGAGGACTAGCGGATACAATGAGCAGTTCTTC

d_call: -
j_call: TRBJ2-3
cdr3_length: 15
clone_size: -
v_call: TRBV6-4
cdr3_aa: CASSDSHRSTDTQYF
cdr3_nt: TGTGCCAGCAGTGACTCCCATAGAAGCACAGATACGCAGTATTTT

d_call: TRBD2
j_call: TRBJ2-3
cdr3_length: 15
clone_size: many
v_call: TRBV2
cdr3_aa: CASNLAGARTDTQYF
cdr3_nt: TGTGCCAGCAATCTAGCGGGTGCCCGCACAGATACGCAGTATTTT

d_call: -
j_call: TRBJ1-6
cdr3_length: 16
clone_size: -
v_call: TRBV27
cdr3_aa: CASSPDMSSYNSPLHF
cdr3_nt: TGTGCCAGCAGTCCGGACATGAGCTCCTATAATTCACCCCTCCACTTT

d_call: -
j_call: TRBJ2-5
cdr3_length: 13
clone_size: -
v_call: TRBV7-3
cdr3_aa: CASSNQREETQYF
cdr3_nt: TGTGCCAGCAGCAACCAACGAGAAGAGACCCAGTACTTC

d_call: -
j_call: TRBJ1-2
cdr3_length: 15
clone_size: -
v_call: TRBV28
cdr3_aa: CASSSGTPGPYGYTF
cdr3_nt: TGTGCCAGCAGTTCCGGGACACCGGGCCCCTATGGCTACACCTTC

d_call: -
j_call: TRBJ2-5
cdr3_length: 14
clone_size: -
v_call: TRBV21-1
cdr3_aa: CALRSGWYQETQYF
cdr3_nt: TGTGCTTTACGGAGCGGGTGGTACCAAGAGACCCAGTACTTC

d_call: TRBD2
j_call: TRBJ2-1
cdr3_length: 14
clone_size: once
v_call: TRBV6-1
cdr3_aa: CASSEGGLAWGQFF
cdr3_nt: TGTGCCAGCAGTGAAGGGGGACTAGCGTGGGGGCAGTTCTTC

d_call: -
j_call: TRBJ1-6
cdr3_length: 14
clone_size: -
v_call: TRBV24-1
cdr3_aa: CATSGRATNSPLHF
cdr3_nt: TGTGCCACCAGTGGAAGAGCTACTAATTCACCCCTCCACTTT

d_call: -
j_call: TRBJ1-4
cdr3_length: 16
clone_size: -
v_call: TRBV6-1
cdr3_aa: CASSELRGGGGEKLFF
cdr3_nt: TGTGCCAGCAGTGAACTCAGGGGCGGCGGTGGTGAAAAACTGTTTTTT

d_call: -
j_call: TRBJ1-2
cdr3_length: 14
clone_size: -
v_call: TRBV14
cdr3_aa: CASSQDSSPGRDTF
cdr3_nt: TGTGCCAGCAGCCAAGATAGCAGCCCCGGGAGGGACACCTTC

d_call: TRBD1
j_call: TRBJ2-4
cdr3_length: 14
clone_size: -
v_call: TRBV13
cdr3_aa: CASSLRQGENIQYF
cdr3_nt: TGTGCCAGCAGCCTCAGACAGGGAGAAAACATTCAGTACTTC

d_call: -
j_call: TRBJ1-1
cdr3_length: 15
clone_size: -
v_call: TRBV18
cdr3_aa: CASSTTVGVNTEAFF
cdr3_nt: TGTGCCAGCTCAACAACGGTGGGAGTGAACACTGAAGCTTTCTTT

d_call: -
j_call: TRBJ2-3
cdr3_length: 14
clone_size: -
v_call: TRBV28
cdr3_aa: CASSLGQRTDTQYF
cdr3_nt: TGTGCCAGCAGTCTCGGACAGCGCACAGATACGCAGTATTTT

d_call: -
j_call: TRBJ1-1
cdr3_length: 14
clone_size: once
v_call: TRBV4-2
cdr3_aa: CASSQEQIDTEAFF
cdr3_nt: TGTGCCAGCAGCCAAGAGCAGATCGACACTGAAGCTTTCTTT

d_call: TRBD2
j_call: TRBJ2-3
cdr3_length: 14
clone_size: -
v_call: TRBV19
cdr3_aa: CASSINGRETAQYF
cdr3_nt: TGTGCCAGTAGTATAAATGGGAGGGAGACAGCGCAGTATTTT

d_call: -
j_call: TRBJ2-5
cdr3_length: 16
clone_size: -
v_call: TRBV27
cdr3_aa: CASSLRPRARLETQYF
cdr3_nt: TGTGCCAGCAGTTTAAGGCCCAGGGCGAGATTGGAGACCCAGTACTTC

d_call: -
j_call: TRBJ1-1
cdr3_length: 16
clone_size: -
v_call: TRBV19
cdr3_aa: CASSTNLGVRNTEAFF
cdr3_nt: TGTGCCAGTAGTACTAATCTAGGGGTGCGGAACACTGAAGCTTTCTTT

d_call: -
j_call: TRBJ2-1
cdr3_length: 13
clone_size: -
v_call: TRBV6-5
cdr3_aa: CASRLVSYNEQFF
cdr3_nt: TGTGCCAGCAGATTAGTGTCCTACAATGAGCAGTTCTTC

d_call: TRBD1
j_call: TRBJ1-2
cdr3_length: 12
clone_size: -
v_call: TRBV28
cdr3_aa: CASSLETGNYTF
cdr3_nt: TGTGCCAGCAGTTTGGAGACAGGGAACTACACCTTC

d_call: TRBD1
j_call: TRBJ1-3
cdr3_length: 14
clone_size: many
v_call: TRBV7-9
cdr3_aa: CASSGTGVADTIYF
cdr3_nt: TGTGCCAGCAGCGGGACAGGGGTTGCGGACACCATATATTTT

d_call: TRBD1
j_call: TRBJ2-7
cdr3_length: 15
clone_size: -
v_call: TRBV18
cdr3_aa: CASSPGQGARYEQYF
cdr3_nt: TGTGCCAGCTCACCGGGACAGGGGGCTCGGTACGAGCAGTACTTC

d_call: TRBD1
j_call: TRBJ1-1
cdr3_length: 18
clone_size: -
v_call: TRBV9
cdr3_aa: CASSVGQGAFYMNTEAFF
cdr3_nt: TGTGCCAGCAGCGTAGGACAGGGAGCGTTTTATATGAACACTGAAGCTTTCTTT

d_call: -
j_call: TRBJ2-3
cdr3_length: 14
clone_size: few
v_call: TRBV7-8
cdr3_aa: CASSLFSHTDTQYF
cdr3_nt: TGTGCCAGCAGCCTATTTAGCCACACAGATACGCAGTATTTT